The entry below gives a single T cell receptor (beta chain) sequence along with its context. This sample is drawn from a study of blood T cell repertoires in COVID-19. As for the study in general: Samples of COVID-19 (acute and convalescent) were obtained from the United States, Italy and Spain. Sources were T cells, B-cell-depleted T cells, or PBMCs; the material itself was cDNA or gDNA.

Original processing notes: Amplification with reference gene primers provided the estimates of nucleated cell counts. Assay used: immunoSEQ multiplex PCR; TCRdb lists only in-frame clones, some missing. The V and J calls and clone size were taken over from that table, and D and trimming were inferred from the DNA. This table holds nearly 350,000 clones, around 91% found once. Trimming cost V 7 bases and J 2 bases, with 16 bases left between them. Per germline, CDR1 LGHNT and CDR2 FRNRAP. The CDR3 has 15 residues. The source of this sequence is a woman between 18 and 29 years old who had recovered from COVID-19. The specimen sequenced was peripheral blood. The V and J genes are TRBV12-5 and TRBJ2-3; a weak D match, TRBD1 (5 bases). CDR3 nucleotide sequence: TGTGCTAGTGCCCTCACCAGGGTCCCCACAGATACGCAGTATTTT. Translated, it gives CASALTRVPTDTQYF.